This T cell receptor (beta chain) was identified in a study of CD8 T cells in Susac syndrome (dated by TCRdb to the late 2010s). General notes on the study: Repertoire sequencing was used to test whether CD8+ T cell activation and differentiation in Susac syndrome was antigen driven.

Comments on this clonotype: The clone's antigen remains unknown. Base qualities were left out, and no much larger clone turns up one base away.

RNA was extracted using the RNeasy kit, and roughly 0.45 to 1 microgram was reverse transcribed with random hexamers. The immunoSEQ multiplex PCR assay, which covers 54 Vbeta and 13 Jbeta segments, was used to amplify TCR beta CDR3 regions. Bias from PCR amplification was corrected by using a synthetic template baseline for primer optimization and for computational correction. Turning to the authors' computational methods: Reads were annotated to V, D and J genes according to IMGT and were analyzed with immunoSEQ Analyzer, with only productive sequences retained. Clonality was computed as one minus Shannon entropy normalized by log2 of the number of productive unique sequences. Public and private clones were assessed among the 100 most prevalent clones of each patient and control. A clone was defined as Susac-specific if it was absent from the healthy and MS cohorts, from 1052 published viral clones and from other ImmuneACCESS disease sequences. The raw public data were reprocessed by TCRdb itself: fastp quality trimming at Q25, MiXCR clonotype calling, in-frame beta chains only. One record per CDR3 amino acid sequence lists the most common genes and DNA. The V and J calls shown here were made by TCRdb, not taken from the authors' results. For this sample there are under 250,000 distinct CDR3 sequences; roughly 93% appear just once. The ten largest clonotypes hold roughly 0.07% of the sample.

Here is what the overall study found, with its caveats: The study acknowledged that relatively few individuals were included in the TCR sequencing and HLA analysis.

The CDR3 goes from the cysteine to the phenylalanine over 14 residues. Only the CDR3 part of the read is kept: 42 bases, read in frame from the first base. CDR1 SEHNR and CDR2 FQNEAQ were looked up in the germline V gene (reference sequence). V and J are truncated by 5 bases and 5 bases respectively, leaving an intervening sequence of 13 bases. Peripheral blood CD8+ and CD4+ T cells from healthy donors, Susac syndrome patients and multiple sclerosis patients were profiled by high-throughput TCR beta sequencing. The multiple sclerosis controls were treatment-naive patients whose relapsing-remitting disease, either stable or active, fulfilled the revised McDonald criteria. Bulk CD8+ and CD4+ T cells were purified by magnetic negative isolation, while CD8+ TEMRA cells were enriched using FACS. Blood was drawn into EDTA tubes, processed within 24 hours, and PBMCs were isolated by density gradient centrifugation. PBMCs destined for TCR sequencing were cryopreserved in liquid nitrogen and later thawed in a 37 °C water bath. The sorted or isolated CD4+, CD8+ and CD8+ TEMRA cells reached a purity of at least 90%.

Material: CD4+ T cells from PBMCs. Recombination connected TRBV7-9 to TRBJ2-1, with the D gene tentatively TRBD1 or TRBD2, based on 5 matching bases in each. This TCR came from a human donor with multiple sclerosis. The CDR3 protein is CASSPSGPNNEQFF. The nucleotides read TGTGCCAGCAGCCCCTCGGGGCCTAACAATGAGCAGTTCTTC. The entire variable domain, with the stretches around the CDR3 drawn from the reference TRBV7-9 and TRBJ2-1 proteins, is DTGVSQNPRHKITKRGQNVTFRCDPISEHNRLYWYRQTLGQGPEFLTYFQNEAQLEKSRLLSDRFSAERPKGSFSTLEIQRTEQGDSAMYLCASSPSGPNNEQFFGPGTRLTVL.